This TCR beta chain comes out of a study of cytomegalovirus exposure and HLA in healthy donors. A remark on this clone: Its antigen is still unknown.

Study-wide findings and caveats: According to a later analysis, TCR clusters from the first cohort tended to co-occur in the 120 or so validation repertoires. Rare TCR sequences predominated, though certain public TCRs were found in many donors. The CMV antigen specificity of three CMV-associated chains was confirmed through in vitro analysis.

V dropped 0 bases and J dropped 5 bases, with 13 bases sitting between them. The CDR3 runs 15 residues. CDR1 is SGHVS, CDR2 FQNEAQ, per germline. The donors were in the roughly 110-subject validation cohort; that cohort was separate from the roughly 680-subject first cohort. Measured with immunoSEQ multiplex PCR; TCRdb has only the in-frame clones, and not every one. The sample has tens of thousands of clones, more than 75% seen once. This sequence originates from a man aged 18 to 30 in good health and CMV-seronegative. Sequenced: PBMCs. This chain uses TRBV7-8 with TRBJ1-2; D is perhaps TRBD1 (5 bases). CDR3 in amino acids: CASSLAARGLYGYTF. The CDR3 coding sequence is TGTGCCAGCAGCTTAGCAGCTAGGGGTCTATATGGCTACACCTTC.